This T cell receptor (beta chain) was identified during a study of OX40 agonist ivuxolimab in advanced cancers. Study-level findings and limits: Patients who responded partially at 0.1-3.0 mg/kg showed clonal expansion ranking among the lowest. Expanded clones were, on average, more numerous among CD8+ T cells than CD4+.

About this clone itself: The antigen is undetermined.

The method was immunoSEQ multiplex PCR; TCRdb's version includes in-frame clones alone and lacks a portion of them. The sample records some 50,000 clones, roughly 77% being singletons. The sequence was obtained from an adult with an advanced solid tumor such as melanoma, head and neck, liver or kidney cancer. Sequences were derived from CD4+ or CD8+ T cells sorted from blood, sampled in a trial of the OX40 agonist ivuxolimab.

The CDR3 DNA reads TGTGCCAGCAGCTTGGGAGGGGCGAATACTGAAGCTTTCTTT. Amino acids: CASSLGGANTEAFF. The J gene is TRBJ1-1, the V gene TRBV5-4; D might be TRBD1 (5 bases). Per germline, CDR1 SGHNT and CDR2 YYREEE (reference sequence). The CDR3 is made up of 14 amino acids. V dropped 0 bases and J dropped 5 bases, with 11 bases sitting between them.